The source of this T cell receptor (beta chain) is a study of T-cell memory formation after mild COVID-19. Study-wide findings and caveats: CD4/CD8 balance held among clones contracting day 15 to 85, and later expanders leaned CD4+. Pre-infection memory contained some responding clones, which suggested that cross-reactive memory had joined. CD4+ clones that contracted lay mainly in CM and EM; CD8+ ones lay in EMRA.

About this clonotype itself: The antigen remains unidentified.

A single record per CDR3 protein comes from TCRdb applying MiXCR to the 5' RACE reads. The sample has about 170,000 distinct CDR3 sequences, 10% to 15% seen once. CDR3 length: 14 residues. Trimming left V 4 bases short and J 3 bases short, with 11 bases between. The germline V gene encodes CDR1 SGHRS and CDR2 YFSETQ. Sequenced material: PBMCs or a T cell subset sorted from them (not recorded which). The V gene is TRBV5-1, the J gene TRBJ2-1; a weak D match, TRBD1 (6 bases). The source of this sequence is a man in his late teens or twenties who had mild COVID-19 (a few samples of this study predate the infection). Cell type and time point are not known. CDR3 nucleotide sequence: TGCGCCAGCAGCCGAGGACAGCTCTACAATGAGCAGTTCTTC. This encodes CASSRGQLYNEQFF. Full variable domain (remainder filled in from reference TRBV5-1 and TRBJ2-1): KAGVTQTPRYLIKTRGQQVTLSCSPISGHRSVSWYQQTPGQGLQFLFEYFSETQRNKGNFPGRFSGRQFSNSRSEMNVSTLELGDSALYLCASSRGQLYNEQFFGPGTRLTVL.